A selection of T cell receptor beta chains follows, all from one sample in a study of shared T cell receptors in the human thymus. Here immunoSEQ multiplex PCR was the method, and the copy in TCRdb shows in-frame clones only, minus some. The repertoire holds over 650,000 clones, with about 87% as singletons. These data are also associated with another study on human thymus T cells.

Specimen: thymocytes. The receptors come from a boy in the first two years of life with a congenital heart defect. Both conserved end residues are part of each CDR3. A D gene is named only where the DNA matches it firmly. A row's size may be missing; if present it is once, few, many or a size class.

abundance,d_gene,len,j_gene,v_gene,CDR3aa,CDR3nt
.,.,11,TRBJ2-7,TRBV28,CASSPAFEQYF,TGTGCCAGCAGTCCCGCGTTTGAGCAGTACTTC
.,TRBD2,16,TRBJ2-5,TRBV29-1,CSVDSGLAVPFETQYF,TGCAGCGTTGATTCCGGACTAGCGGTTCCTTTCGAGACCCAGTACTTC
.,.,18,TRBJ1-2,TRBV7-3,CASSPTALRTETSYGYTF,TGTGCCAGCAGCCCCACCGCCCTCAGGACAGAAACAAGCTATGGCTACACCTTC
.,.,11,TRBJ2-7,TRBV20-1,CSARSRGKQYF,TGCAGTGCTAGGTCTCGGGGAAAACAGTACTTC
.,.,13,TRBJ2-5,TRBV4-2,CASSQGSLETQYF,TGTGCCAGCAGCCAAGGGAGTCTAGAGACCCAGTACTTC
.,.,14,TRBJ2-5,TRBV9,CASSSGVVRETQYF,TGTGCCAGCAGCTCAGGGGTGGTGCGAGAGACCCAGTACTTC
.,.,14,TRBJ2-5,TRBV29-1,CSVEFRRPRETQYF,TGCAGCGTTGAATTTCGGAGGCCAAGGGAGACCCAGTACTTC
.,.,14,TRBJ2-5,TRBV6-5,CASSYNTYQETQYF,TGTGCCAGCAGTTACAACACCTACCAAGAGACCCAGTACTTC
once,TRBD1,15,TRBJ2-7,TRBV5-8,CASSFLRGRSYEQYF,TGTGCCAGCAGCTTCCTCAGGGGGCGAAGTTACGAGCAGTACTTC
.,TRBD1,14,TRBJ1-4,TRBV30,CACSGQSTNEKLFF,TGTGCCTGTTCGGGACAGTCAACTAATGAAAAACTGTTTTTT
.,.,16,TRBJ1-5,TRBV19,CASSIGATGRNQPQHF,TGTGCCAGTAGTATAGGAGCGACAGGCCGCAATCAGCCCCAGCATTTT
.,TRBD1,19,TRBJ1-6,TRBV4-1,CASSQDGIRDRVYNSPLHF,TGCGCCAGCAGCCAAGACGGAATCCGGGACAGGGTCTATAATTCACCCCTCCACTTT
.,.,14,TRBJ2-3,TRBV28,CASSLQAGTDTQYF,TGTGCCAGCAGCCTTCAGGCGGGGACAGATACGCAGTATTTT
.,TRBD1,19,TRBJ1-5,TRBV27,CASSLSDPGTGVTDQPQHF,TGTGCCAGCAGTTTATCCGATCCCGGGACAGGGGTGACGGATCAGCCCCAGCATTTT
few,TRBD2,14,TRBJ2-5,TRBV6-1,CASSERGLAGTQYF,TGTGCCAGCAGTGAACGGGGACTAGCGGGGACCCAGTACTTC
.,TRBD2,19,TRBJ2-1,TRBV4-1,CASSQDRTISGALWNEQFF,TGCGCCAGCAGCCAAGACCGGACTATCAGCGGGGCCCTGTGGAATGAGCAGTTCTTC
.,TRBD2,21,TRBJ2-1,TRBV5-1,CASSLAFRGGDYPSSYNEQFF,TGCGCCAGCAGCTTGGCCTTCCGGGGGGGGGACTACCCGAGCTCCTACAATGAGCAGTTCTTC
.,.,13,TRBJ2-1,TRBV7-2,CASSLPPVNEQFF,TGTGCCAGCAGCTTACCTCCGGTCAATGAGCAGTTCTTC
.,TRBD1,15,TRBJ1-6,TRBV7-9,CASSLEGALRSPLHF,TGTGCCAGCAGCTTAGAGGGGGCCTTGCGCTCACCCCTCCACTTT
.,TRBD2,14,TRBJ2-5,TRBV5-1,CASSNPTSGETQYF,TGCGCCAGCAGCAACCCGACTAGCGGGGAGACCCAGTACTTC
.,.,14,TRBJ1-6,TRBV27,CASSSDRMHSPLHF,TGTGCCAGCAGCTCAGACAGGATGCATTCACCCCTCCACTTT
.,.,15,TRBJ2-2,TRBV4-2,CASSHSLGAGGELFF,TGTGCCAGCAGCCACAGTCTGGGGGCGGGCGGGGAGCTGTTTTTT
.,TRBD2,14,TRBJ2-2,TRBV7-9,CAVRREVFTGELFF,TGTGCCGTGAGGCGGGAGGTTTTCACCGGGGAGCTGTTTTTT
.,TRBD1,12,TRBJ1-2,TRBV29-1,CSVDPRGYGYTF,TGCAGCGTTGATCCCAGGGGGTATGGCTACACCTTC
.,.,16,TRBJ1-3,TRBV28,CASSFIRGRGGNTIYF,TGTGCCAGCAGTTTTATTCGAGGCAGGGGTGGAAACACCATATATTTT
.,TRBD1,17,TRBJ1-6,TRBV27,CASRLRQGLSYNSPLHF,TGTGCCAGCAGGCTCCGACAGGGGCTCTCCTATAATTCACCCCTCCACTTT
.,TRBD1,17,TRBJ1-3,TRBV10-2,CASSESRTGVSGNTIYF,TGCGCCAGCAGTGAGTCGAGGACAGGGGTTAGTGGAAACACCATATATTTT
.,TRBD2,16,TRBJ2-7,TRBV7-2,CASSTPGTSGNYEQYF,TGTGCCAGCAGCACCCCGGGGACTAGCGGAAACTACGAGCAGTACTTC
once,TRBD1,15,TRBJ1-5,TRBV27,CASSLQGASGQPQHF,TGTGCCAGCAGTTTACAGGGGGCTTCGGGTCAGCCCCAGCATTTT
.,.,15,TRBJ2-2,TRBV14,CASSQGNGVTGELFF,TGTGCCAGCAGCCAAGGTAACGGTGTCACCGGGGAGCTGTTTTTT
.,.,16,TRBJ1-5,TRBV28,CASSLPPPGIGQPQHF,TGTGCCAGCAGTTTACCCCCGCCAGGGATTGGTCAGCCCCAGCATTTT
.,.,13,TRBJ2-7,TRBV5-1,CASSLSPSYEQYF,TGCGCCAGCAGCTTGAGCCCGAGCTACGAGCAGTACTTC
.,TRBD1,17,TRBJ1-4,TRBV28,CASSPVLTGGSNEKLFF,TGTGCCAGCAGCCCAGTATTGACAGGGGGATCGAATGAAAAACTGTTTTTT
.,TRBD1,16,TRBJ2-7,TRBV5-1,CASSSDLTGGGGEQYF,TGCGCCAGCAGCTCCGACCTTACAGGGGGCGGGGGCGAGCAGTACTTC
.,TRBD1,14,TRBJ2-1,TRBV5-6,CASSTTGDYNEQFF,TGTGCCAGCAGCACGACAGGGGACTACAATGAGCAGTTCTTC
.,.,15,TRBJ1-1,TRBV2,CASSIEDKCDTEAFF,TGTGCCAGCAGTATAGAGGACAAATGTGACACTGAAGCTTTCTTT
.,.,15,TRBJ2-5,TRBV28,CASSQLWGGVKTQYF,TGTGCCAGCAGTCAGCTCTGGGGGGGCGTGAAGACCCAGTACTTC
.,TRBD2,20,TRBJ2-1,TRBV30,CALNSYGSLRLAGVYNEQFF,TGTGCCTTAAACTCCTACGGAAGCTTACGACTAGCGGGGGTCTACAATGAGCAGTTCTTC
.,.,14,TRBJ1-2,TRBV10-3,CAIRRGGGINGYTF,TGTGCCATCCGTCGGGGAGGGGGGATAAATGGCTACACCTTC
.,TRBD1,13,TRBJ2-7,TRBV19,CASSSGQSYEQYF,TGTGCCAGTAGTTCGGGACAGAGCTACGAGCAGTACTTC
.,TRBD2,15,TRBJ2-7,TRBV28,CASSLVAGDWYEQYF,TGTGCCAGCAGTTTAGTCGCGGGAGATTGGTACGAGCAGTACTTC
.,.,16,TRBJ2-7,TRBV5-6,CASSPEGGGNSYEQYF,TGTGCCAGCAGCCCGGAGGGGGGGGGAAACTCCTACGAGCAGTACTTC
.,.,17,TRBJ1-5,TRBV4-1,CASSQESAGVQPGPQHF,TGCGCCAGCAGCCAAGAATCGGCAGGGGTTCAGCCAGGGCCCCAGCATTTT
.,TRBD2,15,TRBJ2-7,TRBV12-5,CASGFWTSLSYEQYF,TGTGCTAGTGGTTTTTGGACTAGTCTCTCCTACGAGCAGTACTTC
.,.,15,TRBJ2-1,TRBV28,CASSYPRPTGNEQFF,TGTGCCAGCAGTTACCCTCGTCCTACGGGGAATGAGCAGTTCTTC
.,TRBD1,16,TRBJ2-7,TRBV9,CASSPVGGQGISEQYF,TGTGCCAGCAGCCCAGTCGGGGGACAGGGTATCTCCGAGCAGTACTTC
.,TRBD2,16,TRBJ2-7,TRBV7-9,CASSLRLADANYEQYF,TGTGCCAGCAGCTTAAGGCTAGCGGATGCGAACTACGAGCAGTACTTC
.,.,16,TRBJ1-2,TRBV6-5,CASSSSRQEANYGYTF,TGTGCCAGCAGTTCCTCGCGACAGGAAGCTAACTATGGCTACACCTTC
.,TRBD1,15,TRBJ2-4,TRBV6-4,CARNRGPRAKNIQYF,TGTGCCAGGAACAGGGGGCCAAGGGCCAAAAACATTCAGTACTTC
few,.,14,TRBJ2-7,TRBV7-2,CASSPLVDPNEQYF,TGTGCCAGCAGCCCCCTAGTAGATCCGAACGAGCAGTACTTC
.,TRBD1,17,TRBJ2-1,TRBV5-1,CASSLGARLDRANEQFF,TGCGCCAGCAGCTTGGGTGCTCGGCTGGACAGGGCCAATGAGCAGTTCTTC
.,.,10,TRBJ2-7,TRBV19,CGRGGYEQYF,TGTGGTAGGGGAGGTTACGAGCAGTACTTC
.,.,18,TRBJ2-5,TRBV5-4,CASSLVELADNNQETQYF,TGTGCCAGCAGCTTGGTTGAACTAGCCGACAATAACCAAGAGACCCAGTACTTC